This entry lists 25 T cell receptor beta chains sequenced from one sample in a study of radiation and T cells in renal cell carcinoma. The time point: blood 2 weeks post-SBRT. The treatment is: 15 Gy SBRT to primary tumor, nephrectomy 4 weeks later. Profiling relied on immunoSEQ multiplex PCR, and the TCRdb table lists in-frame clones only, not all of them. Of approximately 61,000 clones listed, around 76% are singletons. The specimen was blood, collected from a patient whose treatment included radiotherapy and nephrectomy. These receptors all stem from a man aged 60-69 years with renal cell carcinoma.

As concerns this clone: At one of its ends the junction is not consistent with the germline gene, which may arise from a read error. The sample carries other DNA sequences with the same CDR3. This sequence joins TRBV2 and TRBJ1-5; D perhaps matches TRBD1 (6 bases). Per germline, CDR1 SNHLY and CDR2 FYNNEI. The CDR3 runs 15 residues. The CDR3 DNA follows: TGCGCCAGCGCCCTCGACAGGATACGTAATCAGCCCCAGCATTTT. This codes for CASALDRIRNQPQHF. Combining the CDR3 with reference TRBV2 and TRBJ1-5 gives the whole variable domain EPEVTQTPSHQVTQMGQEVILRCVPISNHLYFYWYRQILGQKVEFLVSFYNNEISEKSEIFDDQFSVERPDGSNFTLKIRSTKLEDSAMYFCASALDRIRNQPQHFGDGTRLSIL.

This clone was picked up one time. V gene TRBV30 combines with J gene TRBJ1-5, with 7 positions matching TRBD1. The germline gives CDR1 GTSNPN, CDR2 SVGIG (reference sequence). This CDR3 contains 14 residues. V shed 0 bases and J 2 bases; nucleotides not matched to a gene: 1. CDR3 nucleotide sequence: TGTGCCTGGAGTGTAACAGGGGGCAATCAGCCCCAGCATTTT. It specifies CAWSVTGGNQPQHF.

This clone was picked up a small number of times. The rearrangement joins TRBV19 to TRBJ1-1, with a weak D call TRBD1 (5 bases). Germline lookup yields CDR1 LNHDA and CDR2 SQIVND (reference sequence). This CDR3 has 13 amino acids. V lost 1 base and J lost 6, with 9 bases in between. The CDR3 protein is CASSIVRQSEAFF. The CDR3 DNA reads TGTGCCAGTAGTATAGTCAGACAGTCTGAAGCTTTCTTT.

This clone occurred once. The CDR3 nucleotides read TGTGCCAGCAGCTTAGGTGTGACAGGGCCATATAGCAATCAGCCCCAGCATTTT. As protein: CASSLGVTGPYSNQPQHF. This chain links TRBV7-7 with TRBJ1-5, with 7 bases fitting TRBD1. Germline CDR1 and CDR2: SSHAT and FNYEAQ (reference sequence). Germline trimming cut 1 base from V and 0 bases from J; bases unmatched to any gene: 9. The CDR3 is 18 amino acids.

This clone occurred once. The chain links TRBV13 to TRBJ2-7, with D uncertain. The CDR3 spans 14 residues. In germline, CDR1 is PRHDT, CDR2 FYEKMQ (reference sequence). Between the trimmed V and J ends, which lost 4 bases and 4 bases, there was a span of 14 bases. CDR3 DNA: TGTGCCAGCAGCTCAAATCCGACTGGGTACGAGCAGTACTTC. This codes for CASSSNPTGYEQYF.

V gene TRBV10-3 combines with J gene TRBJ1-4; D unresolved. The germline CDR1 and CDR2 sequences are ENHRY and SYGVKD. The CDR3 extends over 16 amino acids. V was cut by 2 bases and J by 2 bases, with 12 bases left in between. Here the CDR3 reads CAISETGRNTNEKLFF. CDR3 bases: TGTGCCATCAGTGAGACCGGACGAAATACTAATGAAAAACTGTTTTTT.

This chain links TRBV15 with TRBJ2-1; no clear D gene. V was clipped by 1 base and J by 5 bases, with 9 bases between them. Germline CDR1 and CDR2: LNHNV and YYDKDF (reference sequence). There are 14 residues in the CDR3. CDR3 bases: TGTGCCACCAGCAGAGCGGGCAGCCACAATGAGCAGTTCTTC. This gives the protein CATSRAGSHNEQFF. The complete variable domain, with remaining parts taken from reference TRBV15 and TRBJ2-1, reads DAMVIQNPRYQVTQFGKPVTLSCSQTLNHNVMYWYQQKSSQAPKLLFHYYDKDFNNEADTPDNFQSRRPNTSFCFLDIRSPGLGDTAMYLCATSRAGSHNEQFFGPGTRLTVL.

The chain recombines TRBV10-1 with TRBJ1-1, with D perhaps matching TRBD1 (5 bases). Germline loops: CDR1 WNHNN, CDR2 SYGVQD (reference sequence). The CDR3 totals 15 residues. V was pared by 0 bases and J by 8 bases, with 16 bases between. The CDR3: CASSESRRGDLEAFF. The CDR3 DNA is TGCGCCAGCAGTGAGTCCAGAAGAGGGGACCTCGAAGCTTTCTTT.

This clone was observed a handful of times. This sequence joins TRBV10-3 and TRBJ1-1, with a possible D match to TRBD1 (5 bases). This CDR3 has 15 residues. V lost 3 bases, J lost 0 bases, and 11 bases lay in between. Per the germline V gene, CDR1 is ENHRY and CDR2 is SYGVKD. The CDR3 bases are TGTGCCATCAGTGACCAGTGGGGGGTGAACACTGAAGCTTTCTTT. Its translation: CAISDQWGVNTEAFF.

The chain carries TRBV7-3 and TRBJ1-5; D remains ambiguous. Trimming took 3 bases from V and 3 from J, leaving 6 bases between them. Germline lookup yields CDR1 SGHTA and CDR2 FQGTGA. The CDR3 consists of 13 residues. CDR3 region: CASSLEHNQPQHF. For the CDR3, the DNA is TGTGCCAGCAGCTTGGAGCACAATCAGCCCCAGCATTTT.

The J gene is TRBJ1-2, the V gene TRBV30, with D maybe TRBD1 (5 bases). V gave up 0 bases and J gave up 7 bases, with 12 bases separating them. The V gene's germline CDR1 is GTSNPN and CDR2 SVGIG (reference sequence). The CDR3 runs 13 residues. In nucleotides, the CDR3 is TGTGCCTGGAGTGTGGGGGAAAGGGGTGGCTACACCTTC. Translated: CAWSVGERGGYTF.

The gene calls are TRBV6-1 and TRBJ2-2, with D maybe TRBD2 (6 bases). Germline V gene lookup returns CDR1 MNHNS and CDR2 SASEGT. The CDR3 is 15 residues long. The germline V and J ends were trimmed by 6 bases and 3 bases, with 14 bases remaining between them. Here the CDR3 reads CASSLTRRDTGELFF. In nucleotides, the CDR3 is TGTGCCAGCAGCCTAACTAGGAGGGACACCGGGGAGCTGTTTTTT.

In DNA form, the CDR3 reads TGTGCCAGCAGCTTTTCACCGAACACCGGGGAGCTGTTTTTT. The encoded protein is CASSFSPNTGELFF. The chain uses TRBV7-9 and TRBJ2-2; unclear D gene. Germline values: CDR1 SEHNR, CDR2 FQNEAQ (reference sequence). The CDR3 sequence is 14 residues long. V was trimmed by 3 bases and J by 0 bases, leaving 5 bases between them.

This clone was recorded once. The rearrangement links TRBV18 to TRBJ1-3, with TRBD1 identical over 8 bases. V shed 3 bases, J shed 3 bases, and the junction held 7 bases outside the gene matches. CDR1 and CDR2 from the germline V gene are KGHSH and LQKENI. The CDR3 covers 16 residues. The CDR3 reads CASSPSGQADGNTIYF. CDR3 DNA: TGTGCCAGCTCACCCTCGGGACAGGCCGATGGAAACACCATATATTTT.

CDR3 coding DNA: TGTGCCAGCAGCTTAGCCCTGCGGAGGGCGGGGAGGGGGCCCGGGGAGCTGTTTTTT. Translated: CASSLALRRAGRGPGELFF. V gene TRBV11-2 combines with J gene TRBJ2-2, with D perhaps assigned TRBD1 or TRBD2 (7 bases each). This CDR3 comprises 19 residues. Trimming shortened V by 1 base and J by 6 bases, and 24 bases separated the two germline ends. CDR1 SGHAT and CDR2 FQNNGV come from the germline V gene.

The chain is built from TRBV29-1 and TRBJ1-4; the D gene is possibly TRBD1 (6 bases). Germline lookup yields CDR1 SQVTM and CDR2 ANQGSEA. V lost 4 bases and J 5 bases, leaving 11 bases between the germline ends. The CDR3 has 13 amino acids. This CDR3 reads CSVGGQKNEKLFF. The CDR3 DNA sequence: TGCAGCGTTGGTGGACAGAAGAATGAAAAACTGTTTTTT.

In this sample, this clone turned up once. For the CDR3, the DNA is TGCGCCAGCACCCCGGGGGGACAGGGGGGAACAGATACGCAGTATTTT. Translating gives CASTPGGQGGTDTQYF. The chain employs TRBV5-1 and TRBJ2-3, with TRBD1 matching over 11 bases. The CDR3 length is 16 residues. Germline V gives CDR1 SGHRS, CDR2 YFSETQ. V shed 6 bases, J shed 3 bases, and the junction held 9 bases outside the gene matches.

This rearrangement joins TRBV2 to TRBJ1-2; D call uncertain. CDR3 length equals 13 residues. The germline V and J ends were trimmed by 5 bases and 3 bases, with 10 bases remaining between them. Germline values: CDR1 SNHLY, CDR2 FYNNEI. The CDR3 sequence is CASSKFDDYGYTF. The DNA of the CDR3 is TGTGCCAGCAGTAAATTCGATGACTATGGCTACACCTTC.

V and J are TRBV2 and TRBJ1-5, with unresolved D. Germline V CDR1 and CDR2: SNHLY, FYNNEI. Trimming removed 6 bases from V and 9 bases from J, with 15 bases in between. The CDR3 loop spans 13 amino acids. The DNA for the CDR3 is TGTGCCAGCAGACCCGACGGCCTGGGGCCCCAGCATTTT. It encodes CASRPDGLGPQHF.

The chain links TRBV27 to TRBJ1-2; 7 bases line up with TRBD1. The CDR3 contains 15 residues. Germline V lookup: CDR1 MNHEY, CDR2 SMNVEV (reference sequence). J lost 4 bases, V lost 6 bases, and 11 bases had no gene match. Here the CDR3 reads CASRPPGQPLYGYTF. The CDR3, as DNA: TGTGCCAGCAGGCCTCCGGGACAGCCTCTCTATGGCTACACCTTC.

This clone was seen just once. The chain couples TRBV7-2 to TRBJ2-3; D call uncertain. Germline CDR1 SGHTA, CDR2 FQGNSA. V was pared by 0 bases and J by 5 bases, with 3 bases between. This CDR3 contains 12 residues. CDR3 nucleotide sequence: TGTGCCAGCAGCTTAGCAGAAGATACGCAGTATTTT. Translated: CASSLAEDTQYF.

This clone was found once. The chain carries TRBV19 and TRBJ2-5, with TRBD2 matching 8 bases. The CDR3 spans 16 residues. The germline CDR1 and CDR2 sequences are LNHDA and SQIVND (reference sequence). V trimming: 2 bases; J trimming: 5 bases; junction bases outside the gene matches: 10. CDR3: CASSISSGGPWETQYF. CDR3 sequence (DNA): TGTGCCAGTAGTATATCCAGCGGGGGCCCCTGGGAGACCCAGTACTTC.

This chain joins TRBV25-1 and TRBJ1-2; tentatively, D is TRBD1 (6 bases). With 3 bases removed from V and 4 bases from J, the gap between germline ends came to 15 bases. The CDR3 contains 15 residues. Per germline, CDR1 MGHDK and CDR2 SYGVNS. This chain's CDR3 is CASSDSGTTFYGYTF. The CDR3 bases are TGTGCCAGCAGTGATTCCGGGACAACCTTCTATGGCTACACCTTC.

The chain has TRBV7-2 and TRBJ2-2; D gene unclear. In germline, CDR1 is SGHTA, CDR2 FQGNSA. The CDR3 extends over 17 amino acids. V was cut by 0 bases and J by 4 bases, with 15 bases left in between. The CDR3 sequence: CASSLAGPPSGTGELFF. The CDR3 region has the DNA TGTGCCAGCAGCTTAGCCGGGCCCCCCTCCGGCACCGGGGAGCTGTTTTTT.

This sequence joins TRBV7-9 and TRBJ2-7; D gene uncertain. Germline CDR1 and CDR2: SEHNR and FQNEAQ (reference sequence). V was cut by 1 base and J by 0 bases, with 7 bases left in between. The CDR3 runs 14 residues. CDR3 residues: CASSLGALSYEQYF. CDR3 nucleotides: TGTGCCAGCAGCTTAGGGGCCCTCTCCTACGAGCAGTACTTC.